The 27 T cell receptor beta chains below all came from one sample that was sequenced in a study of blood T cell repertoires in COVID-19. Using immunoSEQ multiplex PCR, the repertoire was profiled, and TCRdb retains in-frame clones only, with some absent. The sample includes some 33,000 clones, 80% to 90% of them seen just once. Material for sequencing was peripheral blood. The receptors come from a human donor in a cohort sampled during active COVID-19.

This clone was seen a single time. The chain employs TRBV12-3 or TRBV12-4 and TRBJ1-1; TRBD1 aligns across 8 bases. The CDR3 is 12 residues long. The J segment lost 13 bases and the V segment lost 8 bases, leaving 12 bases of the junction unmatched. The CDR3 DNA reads TGTGCCAGCCGGACAGGGTCCCAGAGAGGTTTCTTT. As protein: CASRTGSQRGFF.

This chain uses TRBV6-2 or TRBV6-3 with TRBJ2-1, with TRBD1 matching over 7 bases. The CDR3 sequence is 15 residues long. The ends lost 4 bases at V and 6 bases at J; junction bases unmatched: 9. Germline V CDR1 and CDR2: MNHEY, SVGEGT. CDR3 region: CASSFSQGRINEQFF. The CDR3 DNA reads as TGTGCCAGCAGTTTCTCACAGGGGAGAATCAATGAGCAGTTCTTC.

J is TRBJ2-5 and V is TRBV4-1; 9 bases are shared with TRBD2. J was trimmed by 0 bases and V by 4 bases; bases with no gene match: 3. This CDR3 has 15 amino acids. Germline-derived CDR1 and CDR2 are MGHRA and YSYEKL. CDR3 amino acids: CASSRSGGHQETQYF. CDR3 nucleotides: TGCGCCAGCAGCCGAAGCGGGGGGCACCAAGAGACCCAGTACTTC.

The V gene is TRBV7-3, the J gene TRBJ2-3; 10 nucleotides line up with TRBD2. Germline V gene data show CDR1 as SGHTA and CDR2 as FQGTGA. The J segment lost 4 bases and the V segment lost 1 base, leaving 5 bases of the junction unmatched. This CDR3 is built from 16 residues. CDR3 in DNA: TGTGCCAGCAGCTTAATAGGTAGCGGGGGGCCAGATACGCAGTATTTT. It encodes CASSLIGSGGPDTQYF.

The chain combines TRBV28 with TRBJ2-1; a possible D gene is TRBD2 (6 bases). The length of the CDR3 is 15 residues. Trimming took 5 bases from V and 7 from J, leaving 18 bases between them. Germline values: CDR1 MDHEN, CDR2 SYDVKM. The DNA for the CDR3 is TGTGCCAGCAGTCTGGGCGGGGTTGGTCGGAATGAGCAGTTCTTC. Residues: CASSLGGVGRNEQFF.

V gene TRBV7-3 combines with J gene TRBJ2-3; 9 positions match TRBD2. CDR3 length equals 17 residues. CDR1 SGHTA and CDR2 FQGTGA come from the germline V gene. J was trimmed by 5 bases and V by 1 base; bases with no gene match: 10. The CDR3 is CASSLRLAGYEGDTQYF. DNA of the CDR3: TGTGCCAGCAGCTTAAGGCTAGCGGGATACGAGGGAGATACGCAGTATTTT.

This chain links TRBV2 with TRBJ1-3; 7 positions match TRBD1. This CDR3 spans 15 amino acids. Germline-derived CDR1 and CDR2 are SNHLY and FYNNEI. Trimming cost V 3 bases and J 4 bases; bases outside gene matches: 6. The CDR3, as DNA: TGTGCCAGCAGTGACACAGGGGTGGCCGGAAACACCATATATTTT. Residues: CASSDTGVAGNTIYF.

The CDR3 region has the DNA TGTGCCAGCAGTTTCGATTTCGGAGCCGCGAACACCGGGGAGCTGTTTTTT. Residues: CASSFDFGAANTGELFF. The rearrangement joins TRBV28 to TRBJ2-2, with unresolved D. The CDR3 totals 17 residues. The germline V gene encodes CDR1 MDHEN and CDR2 SYDVKM. Trimming took off 3 bases at V and 0 bases at J, with 14 bases between the two ends.

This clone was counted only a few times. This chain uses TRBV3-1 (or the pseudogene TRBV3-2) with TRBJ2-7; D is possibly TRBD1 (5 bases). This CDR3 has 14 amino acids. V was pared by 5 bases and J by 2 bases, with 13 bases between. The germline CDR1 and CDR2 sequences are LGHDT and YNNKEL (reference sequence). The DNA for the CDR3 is TGTGCCAGCAGCTTAGGACACTCGGCCTACGAGCAGTACTTC. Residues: CASSLGHSAYEQYF.

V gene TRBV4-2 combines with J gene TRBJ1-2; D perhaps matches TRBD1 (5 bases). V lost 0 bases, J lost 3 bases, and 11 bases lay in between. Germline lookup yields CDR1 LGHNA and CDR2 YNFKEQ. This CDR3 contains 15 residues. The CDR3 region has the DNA TGTGCCAGCAGCCAAGATCTGACAGAATACTATGGCTACACCTTC. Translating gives CASSQDLTEYYGYTF.

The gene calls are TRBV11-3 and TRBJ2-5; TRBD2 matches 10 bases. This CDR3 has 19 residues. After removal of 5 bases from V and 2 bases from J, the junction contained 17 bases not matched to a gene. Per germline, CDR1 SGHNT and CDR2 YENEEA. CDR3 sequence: CASSPGAAGGARGQETQYF. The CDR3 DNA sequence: TGTGCCAGCAGCCCAGGGGCAGCGGGGGGGGCCCGGGGACAAGAGACCCAGTACTTC.

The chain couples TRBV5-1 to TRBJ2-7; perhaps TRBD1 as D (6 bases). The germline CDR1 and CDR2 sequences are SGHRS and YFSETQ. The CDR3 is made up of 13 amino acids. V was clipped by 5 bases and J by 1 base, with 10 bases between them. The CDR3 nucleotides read TGCGCCAGCAGTTCTGGGACATCCTACGAGCAGTACTTC. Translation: CASSSGTSYEQYF.

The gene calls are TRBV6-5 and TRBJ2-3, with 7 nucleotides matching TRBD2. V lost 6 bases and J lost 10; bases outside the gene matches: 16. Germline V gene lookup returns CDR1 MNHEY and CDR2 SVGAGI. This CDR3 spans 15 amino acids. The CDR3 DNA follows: TGTGCCAGCAGGGGGACTAATTCGGAGAATTGGGCGCAGTATTTT. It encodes CASRGTNSENWAQYF.

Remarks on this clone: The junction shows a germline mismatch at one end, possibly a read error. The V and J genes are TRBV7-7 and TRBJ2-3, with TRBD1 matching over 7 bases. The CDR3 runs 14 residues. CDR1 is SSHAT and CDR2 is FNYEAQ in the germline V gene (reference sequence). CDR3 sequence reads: CASSLVGGADTQYF. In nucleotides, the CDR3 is TGTGCTAGCAGCTTAGTAGGGGGCGCAGATACGCAGTATTTT. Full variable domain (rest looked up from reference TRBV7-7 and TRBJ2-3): GAGVSQSPRYKVTKRGQDVTLRCDPISSHATLYWYQQALGQGPEFLTYFNYEAQPDKSGLPSDRFSAERPEGSISTLTIQRTEQRDSAMYRCASSLVGGADTQYFGPGTRLTVL.

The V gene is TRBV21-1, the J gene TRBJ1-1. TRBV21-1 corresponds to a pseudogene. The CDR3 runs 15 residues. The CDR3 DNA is TGTGCCAGCAGCAAAGAGGGAGGGCCCTACACTGAAGCTTTCTTT. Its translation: CASSKEGGPYTEAFF.

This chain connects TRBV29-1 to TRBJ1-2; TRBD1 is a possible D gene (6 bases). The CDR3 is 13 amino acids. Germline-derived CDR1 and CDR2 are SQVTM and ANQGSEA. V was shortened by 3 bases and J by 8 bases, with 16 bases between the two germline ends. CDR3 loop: CSVDYRDGRGYTF. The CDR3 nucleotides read TGCAGCGTTGACTACAGGGATGGAAGAGGCTACACCTTC.

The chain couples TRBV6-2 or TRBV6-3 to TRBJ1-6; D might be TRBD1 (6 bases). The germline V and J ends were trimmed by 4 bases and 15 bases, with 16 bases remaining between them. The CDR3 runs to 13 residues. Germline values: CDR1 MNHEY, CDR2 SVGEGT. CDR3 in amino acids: CASSSHRARGLHF. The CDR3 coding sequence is TGTGCCAGCAGTTCACACAGGGCCCGGGGCCTCCACTTT.

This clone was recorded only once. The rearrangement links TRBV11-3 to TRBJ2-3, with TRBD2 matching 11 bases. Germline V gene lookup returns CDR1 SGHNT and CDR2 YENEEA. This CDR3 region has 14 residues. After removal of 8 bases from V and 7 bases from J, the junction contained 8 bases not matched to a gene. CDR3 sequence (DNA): TGTGCCAGCCAGGTAGCGGGGGGGCCAAATACGCAGTATTTT. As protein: CASQVAGGPNTQYF. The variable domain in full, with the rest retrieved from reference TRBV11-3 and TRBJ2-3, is EAGVVQSPRYKIIEKKQPVAFWCNPISGHNTLYWYLQNLGQGPELLIRYENEEAVDDSQLPKDRFSAERLKGVDSTLKIQPAELGDSAVYLCASQVAGGPNTQYFGPGTRLTVL.

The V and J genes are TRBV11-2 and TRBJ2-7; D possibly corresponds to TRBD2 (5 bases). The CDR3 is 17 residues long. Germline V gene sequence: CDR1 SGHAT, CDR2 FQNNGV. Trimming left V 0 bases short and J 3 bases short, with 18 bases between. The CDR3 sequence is CASSLDRGEITNYEQYF. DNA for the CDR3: TGTGCCAGCAGCTTAGATCGGGGAGAAATTACAAACTACGAGCAGTACTTC.

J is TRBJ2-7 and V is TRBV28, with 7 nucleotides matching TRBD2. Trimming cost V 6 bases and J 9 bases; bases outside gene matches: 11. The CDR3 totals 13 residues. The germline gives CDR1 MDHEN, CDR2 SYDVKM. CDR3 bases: TGTGCCAGCAGCCTGACTAGCCCCTTGGCGCAGTACTTC. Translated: CASSLTSPLAQYF. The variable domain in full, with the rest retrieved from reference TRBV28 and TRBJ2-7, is DVKVTQSSRYLVKRTGEKVFLECVQDMDHENMFWYRQDPGLGLRLIYFSYDVKMKEKGDIPEGYSVSREKKERFSLILESASTNQTSMYLCASSLTSPLAQYFGPGTRLTVT.

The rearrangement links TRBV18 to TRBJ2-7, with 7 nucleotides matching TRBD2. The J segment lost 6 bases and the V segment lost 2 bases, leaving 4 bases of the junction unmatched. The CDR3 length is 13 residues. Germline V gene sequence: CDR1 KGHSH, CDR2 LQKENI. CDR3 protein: CASSPAREGEQYF. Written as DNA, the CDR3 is TGTGCCAGCTCACCAGCCAGGGAGGGCGAGCAGTACTTC.

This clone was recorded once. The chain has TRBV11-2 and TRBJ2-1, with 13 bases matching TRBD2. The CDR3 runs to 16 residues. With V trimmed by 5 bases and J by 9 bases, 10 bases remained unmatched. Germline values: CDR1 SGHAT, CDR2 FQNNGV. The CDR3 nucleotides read TGTGCCAGCAGCAAGATCGGGACTAGCGGGGCTGCTGAGCAGTTCTTC. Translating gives CASSKIGTSGAAEQFF.

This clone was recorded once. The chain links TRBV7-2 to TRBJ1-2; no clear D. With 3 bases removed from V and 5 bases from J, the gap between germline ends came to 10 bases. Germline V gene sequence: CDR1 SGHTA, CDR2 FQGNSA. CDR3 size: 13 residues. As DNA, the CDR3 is TGTGCCAGCAGCTTCGGGTCCCAATATGGCTACACCTTC. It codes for CASSFGSQYGYTF.

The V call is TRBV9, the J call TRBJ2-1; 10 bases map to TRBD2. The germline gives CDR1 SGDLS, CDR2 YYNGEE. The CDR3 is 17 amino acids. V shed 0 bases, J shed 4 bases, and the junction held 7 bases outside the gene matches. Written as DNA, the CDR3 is TGTGCCAGCAGCGTAGGTGGTAGCGGGGGGTCGTACAATGAGCAGTTCTTC. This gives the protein CASSVGGSGGSYNEQFF. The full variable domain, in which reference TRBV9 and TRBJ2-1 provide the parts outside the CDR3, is DSGVTQTPKHLITATGQRVTLRCSPRSGDLSVYWYQQSLDQGLQFLIQYYNGEERAKGNILERFSAQQFPDLHSELNLSSLELGDSALYFCASSVGGSGGSYNEQFFGPGTRLTVL.

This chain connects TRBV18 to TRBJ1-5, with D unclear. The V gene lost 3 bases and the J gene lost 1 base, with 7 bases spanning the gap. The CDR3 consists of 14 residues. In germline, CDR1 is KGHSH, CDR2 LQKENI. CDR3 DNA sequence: TGTGCCAGCTCACCTACAGAGAGCAATCAGCCCCAGCATTTT. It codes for CASSPTESNQPQHF. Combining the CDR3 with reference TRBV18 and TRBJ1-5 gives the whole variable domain NAGVMQNPRHLVRRRGQEARLRCSPMKGHSHVYWYRQLPEEGLKFMVYLQKENIIDESGMPKERFSAEFPKEGPSILRIQQVVRGDSAAYFCASSPTESNQPQHFGDGTRLSIL.

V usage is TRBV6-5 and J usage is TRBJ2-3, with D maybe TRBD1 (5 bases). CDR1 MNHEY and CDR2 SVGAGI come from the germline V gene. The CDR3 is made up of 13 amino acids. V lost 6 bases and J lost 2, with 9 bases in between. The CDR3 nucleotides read TGTGCCAGCAGCCTGACAGACACAGATACGCAGTATTTT. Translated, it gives CASSLTDTDTQYF.

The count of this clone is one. The DNA of the CDR3 is TGCGCCAGCAGGCCAGGACTAGCGGGGGGTTTAGCCAAAAACATTCAGTACTTC. Translated: CASRPGLAGGLAKNIQYF. The rearrangement joins TRBV5-1 to TRBJ2-4, with 14 bases lining up with TRBD2. The CDR3 runs 18 residues. In germline, CDR1 is SGHRS, CDR2 YFSETQ. The J segment lost 0 bases and the V segment lost 5 bases, leaving 7 bases of the junction unmatched.